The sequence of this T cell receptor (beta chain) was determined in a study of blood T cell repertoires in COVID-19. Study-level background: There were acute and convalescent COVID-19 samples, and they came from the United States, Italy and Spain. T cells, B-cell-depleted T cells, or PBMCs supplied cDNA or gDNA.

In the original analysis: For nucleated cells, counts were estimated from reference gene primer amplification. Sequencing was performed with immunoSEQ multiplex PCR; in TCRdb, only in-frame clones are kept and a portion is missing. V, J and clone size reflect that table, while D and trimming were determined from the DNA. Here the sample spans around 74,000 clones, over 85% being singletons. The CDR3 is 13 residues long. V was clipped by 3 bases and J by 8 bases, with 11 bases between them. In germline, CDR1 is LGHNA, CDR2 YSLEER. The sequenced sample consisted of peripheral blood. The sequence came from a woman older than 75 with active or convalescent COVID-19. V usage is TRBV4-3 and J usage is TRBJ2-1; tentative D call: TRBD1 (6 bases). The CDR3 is CASSQGQVHEQFF. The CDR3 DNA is TGCGCCAGCAGCCAGGGACAAGTCCATGAGCAGTTCTTC.